The entry below gives a single T cell receptor (beta chain) sequence along with its context. The antigen remains unidentified. The entry originates in a study of type 1 regulatory T cells. On the study more broadly: This in vitro CD4 product, T-allo10, is enriched for Tr1 cells and alloantigen-specific.

This CDR3 is 12 amino acids long. V was pared by 7 bases and J by 5 bases, with 9 bases between. From the reads, TCRdb called clonotypes with MiXCR, one entry per CDR3 protein. The sample holds fewer than 80,000 distinct CDR3 sequences; less than 25% are singletons and the top ten take more than 7.5%. General study findings and limits: Compared with non-Tr1 cells, Tr1 cells showed a narrower TCR repertoire.

The specimen was cultured type 1 regulatory T (Tr1) cells, either the whole culture or a sorted fraction (not recorded which). The rearrangement links TRBV12-3 or TRBV12-4 to TRBJ2-4; D possibly corresponds to TRBD1 (5 bases). This receptor was taken from a human donor in good health. CDR3 protein: CASTQTENIQYF. Written as DNA, the CDR3 is TGTGCCAGCACCCAGACAGAAAACATTCAGTACTTC.